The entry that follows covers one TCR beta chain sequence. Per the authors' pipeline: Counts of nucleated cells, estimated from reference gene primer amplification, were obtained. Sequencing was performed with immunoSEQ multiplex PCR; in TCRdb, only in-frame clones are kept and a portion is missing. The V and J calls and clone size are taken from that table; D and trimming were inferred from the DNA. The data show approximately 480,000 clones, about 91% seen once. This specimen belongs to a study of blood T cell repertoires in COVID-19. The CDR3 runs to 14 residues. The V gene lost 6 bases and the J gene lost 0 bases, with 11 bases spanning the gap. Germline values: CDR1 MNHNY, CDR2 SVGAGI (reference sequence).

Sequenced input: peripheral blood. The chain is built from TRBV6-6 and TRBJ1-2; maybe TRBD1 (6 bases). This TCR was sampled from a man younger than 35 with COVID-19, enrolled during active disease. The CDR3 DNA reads TGTGCCAGCAGCGACAGGTTAGCTAACTATGGCTACACCTTC. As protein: CASSDRLANYGYTF.